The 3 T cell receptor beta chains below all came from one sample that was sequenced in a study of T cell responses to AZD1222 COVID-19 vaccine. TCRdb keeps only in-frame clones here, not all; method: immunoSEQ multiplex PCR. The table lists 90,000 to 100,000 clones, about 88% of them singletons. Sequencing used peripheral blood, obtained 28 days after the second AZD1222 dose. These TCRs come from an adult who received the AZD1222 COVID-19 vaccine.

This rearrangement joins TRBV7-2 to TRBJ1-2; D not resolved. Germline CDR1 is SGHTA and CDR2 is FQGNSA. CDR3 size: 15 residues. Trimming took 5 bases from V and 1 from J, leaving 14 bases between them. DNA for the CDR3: TGTGCCAGCAGCCGCAAAGAGGTTTTTAACTATGGCTACACCTTC. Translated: CASSRKEVFNYGYTF.

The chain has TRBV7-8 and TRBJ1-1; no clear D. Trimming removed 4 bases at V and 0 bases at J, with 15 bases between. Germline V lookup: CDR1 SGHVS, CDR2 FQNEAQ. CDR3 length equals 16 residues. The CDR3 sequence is CASSWRVEVLNTEAFF. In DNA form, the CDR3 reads TGTGCCAGCAGCTGGCGCGTGGAGGTCTTGAACACTGAAGCTTTCTTT. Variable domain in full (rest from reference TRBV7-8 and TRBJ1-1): GAGVSQSPRYKVAKRGQDVALRCDPISGHVSLFWYQQALGQGPEFLTYFQNEAQLDKSGLPSDRFFAERPEGSVSTLKIQRTQQEDSAVYLCASSWRVEVLNTEAFFGQGTRLTVV.

DNA for the CDR3: TGCGCCAGCAGCTTGGTCCCAGGGGGCTCCAATCAGCCCCAGCATTTT. Amino acid sequence: CASSLVPGGSNQPQHF. The V call is TRBV5-1, the J call TRBJ1-5; 8 nucleotides agree with TRBD1. The germline V gene encodes CDR1 SGHRS and CDR2 YFSETQ. J was trimmed by 3 bases and V by 0 bases; bases with no gene match: 5. This CDR3 comprises 16 residues.